What follows are 29 T cell receptor beta chains derived from one specimen sequenced in a study of shared clonotypes between healthy human individuals. Naive-designated CD8 cells lacked CD45RO, were positively enriched for CCR7, and omitted terminally differentiated effector memory CD45RA+ cells. TCRdb keeps only in-frame clones here, not all; method: immunoSEQ multiplex PCR. Altogether 1.5 million to 2.5 million clones are present, roughly 94% being singletons, with the ten largest covering approximately 1%. The sequenced sample consisted of naive CD8+ T cells sorted from blood. All receptors come from a man between 18 and 35 years old in good health.

The CDR3 region has the DNA TGTGCCAGCAGCTTACGAGTAGACCTCAGCGATGAGCAGTTCTTC. Protein: CASSLRVDLSDEQFF. The V and J genes are TRBV11-3 and TRBJ2-1, with D unclear. The germline gives CDR1 SGHNT, CDR2 YENEEA. The CDR3 is 15 residues long. The ends were cut back, 2 bases at V and 8 bases at J, with 16 bases in the middle.

This chain connects TRBV7-6 to TRBJ2-7; 7 nucleotides line up with TRBD2. With V trimmed by 0 bases and J by 2 bases, 4 bases remained unmatched. This CDR3 spans 15 amino acids. The germline V gene has CDR1 SGHVS and CDR2 FNYEAQ. Here the CDR3 reads CASSLAAGATYEQYF. DNA for the CDR3: TGTGCCAGCAGCTTAGCTGCGGGAGCCACCTACGAGCAGTACTTC.

Only one count was recorded for this clone. The gene calls are TRBV29-1 and TRBJ2-5; D not certain. The CDR3 contains 13 residues. The germline V gene has CDR1 SQVTM and CDR2 ANQGSEA. V was shortened by 1 base and J by 2 bases, with 8 bases between the two germline ends. CDR3 sequence: CSVEGVAQETQYF. CDR3 bases: TGCAGCGTTGAAGGGGTAGCTCAAGAGACCCAGTACTTC.

This chain uses TRBV10-3 with TRBJ2-2; D unresolved. The CDR3 is made up of 12 amino acids. From germline, CDR1 is ENHRY and CDR2 SYGVKD. Deletions cut 11 bases from V and 2 bases from J, with 9 bases between. DNA of the CDR3: TGTGCCGCATCGATCAACACCGGGGAGCTGTTTTTT. Amino acids: CAASINTGELFF.

The V and J genes are TRBV27 and TRBJ2-7, with TRBD1 as a possible D gene (5 bases). Germline V gene data show CDR1 as MNHEY and CDR2 as SMNVEV (reference sequence). The CDR3 has 14 residues. Trimming took off 8 bases at V and 2 bases at J, with 16 bases between the two ends. Here the CDR3 reads CASGDTGAPYEQYF. The CDR3 DNA follows: TGTGCCAGCGGAGATACAGGTGCCCCCTACGAGCAGTACTTC.

A word on this clone: This CDR3 is also generated by other DNA sequences in the sample. This chain links TRBV4-1 with TRBJ1-1, with TRBD1 as a possible D gene (6 bases). The germline V gene encodes CDR1 MGHRA and CDR2 YSYEKL. This CDR3 is 13 amino acids long. V lost 1 base and J 6 bases, leaving 9 bases between the germline ends. This CDR3 is CASSQVGGPEAFF. CDR3 sequence (DNA): TGCGCCAGCAGCCAAGTCGGGGGCCCTGAAGCTTTCTTT.

The chain has TRBV10-2 and TRBJ1-2; TRBD1 matches 11 bases. Germline CDR1 WSHSY, CDR2 SAAADI. V shed 4 bases and J 2 bases; nucleotides not matched to a gene: 6. The CDR3 sequence is 16 residues long. CDR3 nucleotides: TGCGCCAGCAGTGCCGGACAGGGGGCGGCAAACTATGGCTACACCTTC. Its translation: CASSAGQGAANYGYTF.

CDR3 amino acids: CASSQDQTGETQYF. In DNA, the CDR3 is TGCGCCAGCAGCCAAGATCAGACTGGAGAGACCCAGTACTTC. The chain joins TRBV4-3 to TRBJ2-5; no clear D gene. The CDR3 spans 14 residues. Germline V gives CDR1 LGHNA, CDR2 YSLEER. V was clipped by 0 bases and J by 4 bases, with 9 bases between them.

The chain employs TRBV29-1 and TRBJ1-4; the D gene is possibly TRBD1 (5 bases). Trimming cost V 4 bases and J 3 bases, with 15 bases left between them. Looked up from germline, CDR1 is SQVTM and CDR2 is ANQGSEA. This CDR3 is 15 amino acids long. DNA for the CDR3: TGCAGCGTTGTCTTTTGGCAGGGATCTAATGAAAAACTGTTTTTT. It yields the protein CSVVFWQGSNEKLFF.

This chain links TRBV29-1 with TRBJ1-1, with a possible D match to TRBD1 (6 bases). The CDR3 has 12 amino acids. Germline-derived CDR1 and CDR2 are SQVTM and ANQGSEA. Trimming cost V 7 bases and J 3 bases, with 12 bases left between them. CDR3 DNA sequence: TGCAGCGCACAGGGAGAGTACACTGAAGCTTTCTTT. Its protein is CSAQGEYTEAFF.

The rearrangement links TRBV29-1 to TRBJ2-1; D remains unclear. Germline CDR1 is SQVTM and CDR2 is ANQGSEA. V lost 8 bases and J lost 4, with 12 bases in between. CDR3 length equals 12 residues. The CDR3 protein is CSIRDTYNEQFF. The CDR3 coding sequence is TGCAGCATACGCGACACTTACAATGAGCAGTTCTTC.

This clone showed up just once. The rearrangement links TRBV30 to TRBJ2-1; TRBD2 agrees at 7 bases. The length of the CDR3 is 16 residues. J lost 5 bases, V lost 4 bases, and 14 bases had no gene match. Germline CDR1 is GTSNPN and CDR2 is SVGIG (reference sequence). The CDR3 coding sequence is TGTGCCTGGATGCAACTGCCTAGCGGCAAACACAATGAGCAGTTCTTC. Its protein product is CAWMQLPSGKHNEQFF. The full variable domain, in which reference TRBV30 and TRBJ2-1 provide the parts outside the CDR3, is SQTIHQWPATLVQPVGSPLSLECTVEGTSNPNLYWYRQAAGRGLQLLFYSVGIGQISSEVPQNLSASRPQDRQFILSSKKLLLSDSGFYLCAWMQLPSGKHNEQFFGPGTRLTVL.

This clone was counted a single time. Other DNA sequences of this sample code for an identical CDR3. The chain carries TRBV6-5 and TRBJ2-7; D unclear. The V gene lost 3 bases and the J gene lost 1 base, with 7 bases spanning the gap. This CDR3 is 13 amino acids long. Germline values: CDR1 MNHEY, CDR2 SVGAGI. The CDR3 DNA reads as TGTGCCAGCAGTTATTCGGATTCCTACGAGCAGTACTTC. This codes for CASSYSDSYEQYF.

The chain uses TRBV7-9 and TRBJ2-1, with D uncertain. Germline values: CDR1 SEHNR, CDR2 FQNEAQ (reference sequence). CDR3 length: 15 amino acids. Trimming removed 3 bases from V and 3 bases from J, with 12 bases in between. Written as DNA, the CDR3 is TGTGCCAGCAGCTTGAAAGTGGAAGTCTACAATGAGCAGTTCTTC. As protein: CASSLKVEVYNEQFF.

The chain joins TRBV4-3 to TRBJ2-7; possibly TRBD1 for D (5 bases). The ends were cut back, 3 bases at V and 2 bases at J, with 20 bases in the middle. The CDR3 length is 17 residues. In germline, CDR1 is LGHNA, CDR2 YSLEER. CDR3: CASSQDNSAETTYEQYF. The DNA of the CDR3 is TGCGCCAGCAGCCAGGACAATTCAGCCGAAACGACCTACGAGCAGTACTTC.

A word on this clone: This same CDR3 is encoded by further DNA sequences in the sample. The chain recombines TRBV27 with TRBJ1-2; perhaps TRBD1 as D (6 bases). V lost 5 bases to trimming and J lost 3 bases, with 10 bases between them. This CDR3 has 13 residues. CDR1 is MNHEY, CDR2 SMNVEV, per germline (reference sequence). CDR3 region: CASSLTGYYGYTF. CDR3 coding DNA: TGTGCCAGCAGTCTTACAGGGTACTATGGCTACACCTTC.

The V call is TRBV4-3, the J call TRBJ2-3, with TRBD2 matching 8 bases. This CDR3 is 19 amino acids long. V shed 0 bases and J 2 bases; nucleotides not matched to a gene: 13. Germline V gives CDR1 LGHNA, CDR2 YSLEER. As DNA, the CDR3 is TGCGCCAGCAGCCAAGATATTCCCCTAGCGGGCGATCTCACAGATACGCAGTATTTT. As protein: CASSQDIPLAGDLTDTQYF.

The J gene is TRBJ2-1, the V gene TRBV28; TRBD2 agrees at 8 bases. After removal of 6 bases from V and 4 bases from J, the junction contained 5 bases not matched to a gene. The CDR3 covers 14 residues. The germline V gene encodes CDR1 MDHEN and CDR2 SYDVKM. The CDR3 protein is CASRAGLEYNEQFF. The CDR3 region has the DNA TGTGCCAGCAGAGCGGGACTAGAATACAATGAGCAGTTCTTC.

This rearrangement joins TRBV19 to TRBJ1-1, with D unclear. This CDR3 contains 13 residues. CDR1 is LNHDA, CDR2 SQIVND, per germline (reference sequence). Trimming shortened V by 3 bases and J by 3 bases, and 8 bases separated the two germline ends. The CDR3 DNA sequence: TGTGCCAGTAGTATGGCCCTTTACACTGAAGCTTTCTTT. Protein sequence: CASSMALYTEAFF.

The chain joins TRBV6-5 to TRBJ2-3, with a weak D call TRBD2 (5 bases). Trimming left V 0 bases short and J 4 bases short, with 8 bases between. CDR3 length equals 14 residues. Germline loops: CDR1 MNHEY, CDR2 SVGAGI. This CDR3 reads CASSYSREADTQYF. The CDR3 coding sequence is TGTGCCAGCAGTTACTCCCGGGAAGCAGATACGCAGTATTTT.

The chain employs TRBV28 and TRBJ1-4; D not resolved. Trimming took off 7 bases at V and 7 bases at J, with 22 bases between the two ends. CDR1 and CDR2 (germline): MDHEN, SYDVKM. The CDR3 sequence is 16 residues long. This chain's CDR3 is CASTLYPREGTEKLFF. CDR3 bases: TGTGCCAGCACCCTATACCCAAGGGAGGGTACTGAAAAACTGTTTTTT.

In this sample, this clone turned up a few times. The chain employs TRBV5-1 and TRBJ1-3, with 7 bases aligning to TRBD1. The CDR3 is 16 residues long. Germline-derived CDR1 and CDR2 are SGHRS and YFSETQ. The junction had 10 bases not matched to a gene; V was cut back by 4 bases and J by 3 bases. CDR3 nucleotides: TGCGCCAGCAGCACGCTACAGGGGCAGGATGGAAACACCATATATTTT. The encoded protein is CASSTLQGQDGNTIYF.

The J gene is TRBJ2-5, the V gene TRBV30; TRBD1 is a possible D gene (5 bases). The CDR3 loop spans 14 amino acids. Germline CDR1 reads GTSNPN; CDR2 reads SVGIG (reference sequence). V was shortened by 0 bases and J by 2 bases, with 10 bases between the two germline ends. CDR3 coding DNA: TGTGCCTGGAGTGTAAGGGGTAGGCAAGAGACCCAGTACTTC. It specifies CAWSVRGRQETQYF.

The count of this clone is one. V is TRBV7-2 and J is TRBJ1-6, with 7 bases identical to TRBD1. In germline, CDR1 is SGHTA, CDR2 FQGNSA. The length of the CDR3 is 16 residues. Trimming removed 5 bases from V and 3 bases from J; junction bases left unmatched: 7. The CDR3 reads CASSHGTAVYNSPLHF. CDR3 DNA sequence: TGTGCCAGCAGCCACGGGACAGCAGTCTATAATTCACCCCTCCACTTT.

The CDR3: CASSSDLSGSTYNEQFF. In DNA form, the CDR3 reads TGTGCCAGCAGCTCGGACCTTAGCGGGAGTACCTACAATGAGCAGTTCTTC. J is TRBJ2-1 and V is TRBV7-2, with 9 bases fitting TRBD2. J lost 2 bases, V lost 4 bases, and 9 bases had no gene match. CDR3 length: 17 residues. CDR1 and CDR2 (germline): SGHTA, FQGNSA.

Notes on this clone: The sample holds other DNA sequences that translate to the same CDR3. The chain combines TRBV6-6 with TRBJ2-7; D possibly matches TRBD1 or TRBD2 (6 bases each). The germline CDR1 and CDR2 sequences are MNHNY and SVGAGI (reference sequence). The length of the CDR3 is 14 residues. V was pared by 0 bases and J by 3 bases, with 9 bases between. CDR3 in DNA: TGTGCCAGCAGTTACTCGGGGGGCTTCTACGAGCAGTACTTC. Amino acids: CASSYSGGFYEQYF.

The gene calls are TRBV28 and TRBJ1-5, with no clear D. This CDR3 contains 13 residues. CDR1 is MDHEN and CDR2 is SYDVKM in the germline V gene. Trimming cost V 3 bases and J 3 bases, with 6 bases left between them. This CDR3 is CASSFGDNQPQHF. The CDR3, as DNA: TGTGCCAGCAGTTTTGGTGACAATCAGCCCCAGCATTTT.

The rearrangement joins TRBV11-3 to TRBJ2-2; D unclear. The germline gives CDR1 SGHNT, CDR2 YENEEA. This CDR3 is 13 amino acids long. Trimming pared 5 bases from V and 2 bases from J, leaving 6 bases between. CDR3 nucleotides: TGTGCCAGCAGCCCCAGTAACACCGGGGAGCTGTTTTTT. This translates into CASSPSNTGELFF.

The CDR3: CASLGSADTQYF. For the CDR3, the DNA is TGTGCCAGCTTAGGTTCCGCGGATACGCAGTATTTT. This chain joins TRBV2 and TRBJ2-3; D is unresolved. The germline V gene encodes CDR1 SNHLY and CDR2 FYNNEI. V dropped 8 bases and J dropped 6 bases, with 12 bases sitting between them. The CDR3 length is 12 residues.